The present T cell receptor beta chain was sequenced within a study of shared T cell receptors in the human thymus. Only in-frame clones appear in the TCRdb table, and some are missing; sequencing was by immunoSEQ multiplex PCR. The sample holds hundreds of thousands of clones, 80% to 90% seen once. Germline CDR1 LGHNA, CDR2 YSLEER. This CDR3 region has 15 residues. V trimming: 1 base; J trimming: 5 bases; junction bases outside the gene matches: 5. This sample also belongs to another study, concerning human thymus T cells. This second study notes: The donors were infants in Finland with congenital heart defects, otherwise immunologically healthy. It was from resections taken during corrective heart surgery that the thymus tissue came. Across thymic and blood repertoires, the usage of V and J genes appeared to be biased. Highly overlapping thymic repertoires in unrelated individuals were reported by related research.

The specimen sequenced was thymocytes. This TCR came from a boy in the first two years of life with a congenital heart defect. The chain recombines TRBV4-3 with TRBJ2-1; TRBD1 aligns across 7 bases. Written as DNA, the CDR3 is TGCGCCAGCAGCCAAGCCCCGGGACAGAACAATGAGCAGTTCTTC. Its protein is CASSQAPGQNNEQFF.